This T cell receptor beta chain was retrieved from a study of T cells after yellow fever vaccination. Synthesis of TCR cDNA relied on 5'RACE template switching, which attached a universal primer site and UMIs. TCRdb processed the 5' RACE reads anew with MiXCR; each CDR3 protein has one entry. The data show about 25,000 distinct CDR3 sequences, roughly 3.3% seen once. CDR1 SGHVS and CDR2 FQNEAQ come from the germline V gene. The CDR3 is 18 amino acids. V lost 5 bases, J lost 1 base, and 9 bases stayed unmatched. This clonotype came up many times. Source: PBMCs, either bulk or a sorted T-cell subset (CD4+, CD8+, memory, or dextramer-sorted; not recorded which), taken more than 35 days after the first yellow fever vaccination. This receptor was taken from a man aged 18 to 29 who received the YFV17D yellow fever vaccine. The V call is TRBV7-8, the J call TRBJ1-5; 12 bases fit TRBD1. This CDR3 reads CASSTRDRGLGSNQPQHF. The DNA of the CDR3 is TGTGCCAGCAGCACCCGGGACAGGGGGCTCGGGAGCAATCAGCCCCAGCATTTT.